This T cell receptor beta chain was observed in a study of T cell responses to AZD1222 COVID-19 vaccine. Assay: immunoSEQ multiplex PCR; the TCRdb copy retains only in-frame clones and omits some. This sample has fewer than 200,000 clones, with approximately 92% found just once. There are 15 residues in the CDR3. With V trimmed by 4 bases and J by 5 bases, 8 bases remained unmatched. Germline V CDR1 and CDR2: KGHSH, LQKENI. The chain employs TRBV18 and TRBJ1-1; 9 bases match TRBD1. The sequences come from peripheral blood, collected on day 0 of AZD1222 vaccination. This receptor was obtained from an adult in good health. CDR3 sequence (DNA): TGTGCCAGCTCACAACAGGGGGCGAGTCGTACTGAAGCTTTCTTT. It encodes CASSQQGASRTEAFF. The full variable domain, with the rest looked up from reference TRBV18 and TRBJ1-1, is NAGVMQNPRHLVRRRGQEARLRCSPMKGHSHVYWYRQLPEEGLKFMVYLQKENIIDESGMPKERFSAEFPKEGPSILRIQQVVRGDSAAYFCASSQQGASRTEAFFGQGTRLTVV.